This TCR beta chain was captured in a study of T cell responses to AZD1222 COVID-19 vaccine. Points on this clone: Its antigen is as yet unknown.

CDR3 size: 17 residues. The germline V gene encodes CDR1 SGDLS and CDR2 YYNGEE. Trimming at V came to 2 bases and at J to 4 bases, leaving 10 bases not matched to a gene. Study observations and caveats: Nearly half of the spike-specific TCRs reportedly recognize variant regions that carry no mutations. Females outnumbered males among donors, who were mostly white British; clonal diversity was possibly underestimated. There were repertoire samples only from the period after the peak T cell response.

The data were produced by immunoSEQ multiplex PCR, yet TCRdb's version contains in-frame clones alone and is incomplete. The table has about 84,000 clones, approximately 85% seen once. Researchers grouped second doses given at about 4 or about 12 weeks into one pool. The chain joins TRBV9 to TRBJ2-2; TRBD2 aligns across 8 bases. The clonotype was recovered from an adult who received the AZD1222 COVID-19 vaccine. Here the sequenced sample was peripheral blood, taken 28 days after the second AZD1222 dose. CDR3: CASSVLSSGGITGELFF. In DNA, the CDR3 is TGTGCCAGCAGCGTGTTATCGAGCGGGGGTATCACCGGGGAGCTGTTTTTT.